A selection of T cell receptor beta chains follows, all from one sample in a study of shared clonotypes between healthy human individuals. Sequenced by immunoSEQ multiplex PCR; TCRdb stores in-frame clones only, minus some. The sample has fewer than 1.8 million clones; less than 99% are singletons. Sequencing used naive CD4+ T cells sorted from blood. These receptors were taken from a man aged 25 to 40 in good health. CDR3s include the opening cysteine and the closing phenylalanine or tryptophan. The D gene is left open where the match is weak. Clone size, where shown, is once, few, many, or a class for clones that have expanded.

v_gene,abundance,len,d_gene,j_gene,CDR3nt,CDR3aa
TRBV5-1,.,14,.,TRBJ2-3,TGCGCCAGCAGCTTGATAGGTAGCACAGATACGCAGTATTTT,CASSLIGSTDTQYF
TRBV18,.,16,.,TRBJ1-3,TGTGCCAGCTCAGCCCGGGACACCGTCTCTGGAAACACCATATATTTT,CASSARDTVSGNTIYF
TRBV11-2,.,15,TRBD2,TRBJ2-7,TGTGCCAGCAGCTTAGCGACTAGCGGGAGTAGCGAGCAGTACTTC,CASSLATSGSSEQYF
TRBV14,.,16,.,TRBJ1-4,TGTGCCAGCAGCCTCGAGCCTTACGCAACTAATGAAAAACTGTTTTTT,CASSLEPYATNEKLFF
TRBV15,once,20,TRBD2,TRBJ2-1,TGTGCCACCAGCAGAGCCGGGGCTAGCGGGAGGCGGTGGTCGGACAATGAGCAGTTCTTC,CATSRAGASGRRWSDNEQFF
TRBV15,once,16,.,TRBJ2-5,TGTGCCACCAGCCAAGGGCCCGGACAGATCCAAGAGACCCAGTACTTC,CATSQGPGQIQETQYF
TRBV28,.,12,.,TRBJ2-5,TGTGCCAGCAGCTATGCGGGCGGGACAGATTACTTC,CASSYAGGTDYF
TRBV29-1,.,15,TRBD2,TRBJ2-1,TGCAGCGTTGAAAAACTAGCGGGCTCCTACAATGAGCAGTTCTTC,CSVEKLAGSYNEQFF
TRBV6-5,.,12,.,TRBJ2-5,TGTGCCAGCAGTTACTTTGGGGAGACCCAGTACTTC,CASSYFGETQYF
TRBV5-6,.,13,.,TRBJ2-7,TGTGCCAGCAGCTCGTCGCCTTCCTACGAGCAGTACTTC,CASSSSPSYEQYF
TRBV29-1,.,14,.,TRBJ2-3,TGCAGCGTGTCGGACTCCAATACGGGGGATACGCAGTATTTT,CSVSDSNTGDTQYF
TRBV4-1,once,12,.,TRBJ2-1,TGCGCCAGCAGCTCTCGGGGCTCCAGAGCGTTCTTC,CASSSRGSRAFF
TRBV11-2,once,16,.,TRBJ2-1,TGTGCCAGCAGCTTAGCCCTTACAAGAACCTACAATGAGCAGTTCTTC,CASSLALTRTYNEQFF
TRBV7-9,.,17,.,TRBJ2-3,TGTGCCAGCAGCCTCCGACTCGTCGGAGGGGACACAGATACGCAGTATTTT,CASSLRLVGGDTDTQYF
TRBV29-1,.,14,TRBD1,TRBJ1-4,TGCAGCGTTGGTGGACAGGGGCCCAATGAAAAACTGTTTTTT,CSVGGQGPNEKLFF
TRBV7-2,once,12,.,TRBJ1-1,TGTGCCAGCGGCAGGTGGAACACTGAAGCTTTCTTT,CASGRWNTEAFF
TRBV5-1,.,17,.,TRBJ2-2,TGCGCCAGCAGCTTGACGTCAGGGGTTAAGAACACCGGGGAGCTGTTTTTT,CASSLTSGVKNTGELFF
TRBV15,.,18,.,TRBJ2-3,TGTGCCACCAGCAGAGATTTTTGGCGGGGCCAGGTCACAGATACGCAGTATTTT,CATSRDFWRGQVTDTQYF
TRBV4-1,.,15,.,TRBJ2-7,TGCGCCAGCAGCCAAGGAGGGGACGGGTACTACGAGCAGTACTTC,CASSQGGDGYYEQYF
TRBV7-3,.,14,.,TRBJ2-6,TGTGCCAGCAGCTTAAGGGCCGGGGCCAACGTCCTGACTTTC,CASSLRAGANVLTF
TRBV18,.,17,.,TRBJ2-6,TGTGCCAGCTCTGCACGGACGGCCCACTCTGGGGCCAACGTCCTGACTTTC,CASSARTAHSGANVLTF
TRBV18,.,16,TRBD2,TRBJ2-3,TGTGCCAGCTCACCCCCCATAGCGGGAGGGACAGATACGCAGTATTTT,CASSPPIAGGTDTQYF
TRBV27,.,16,TRBD2,TRBJ2-3,TGTTACCCCCCGGGGGGGACTGTTCGGTCCACAGATACGCAGTATTTT,CYPPGGTVRSTDTQYF
TRBV19,.,16,TRBD1,TRBJ2-6,TGTGCCAGTAGTGTAGTGACAGGGATGGGGGCCAACGTCCTGACTTTC,CASSVVTGMGANVLTF
TRBV19,.,13,.,TRBJ2-7,TGTGCCAGTAGTGGGCAGGGGTTTTACGAGCAGTACTTC,CASSGQGFYEQYF
TRBV4-3,.,19,.,TRBJ2-2,TGCGCCAGCAGCCAAGATAGAGTCCGGGGGACAGACGCGGCCGGGGAGCTGTTTTTT,CASSQDRVRGTDAAGELFF
TRBV21-1,.,17,.,TRBJ2-5,TGTGCCAGCAGCAAAGACTGGACTAGCGGGAGGGTCGAGACCCAGTACTTC,CASSKDWTSGRVETQYF
TRBV6-6,.,14,TRBD2,TRBJ2-1,TGTGCCAGCAGTCCTAGCGGGACCGGGAATGAGCAGTTCTTC,CASSPSGTGNEQFF
TRBV5-1,.,15,TRBD2,TRBJ2-1,TGCGCCAGCAGCTTGGTAGGTAGCGGGAGTGTTGAGCAGTTCTTC,CASSLVGSGSVEQFF
TRBV5-1,.,14,TRBD1,TRBJ2-4,TGCGCCAGCAGCTTGGCCGGGACAGGGGATATTCAGTACTTC,CASSLAGTGDIQYF
TRBV14,.,18,.,TRBJ2-1,TGTGCCAGCAGCCAATACGTGGGAAGAATGGGGGCGGACAATGAGCAGTTCTTC,CASSQYVGRMGADNEQFF
TRBV11-1,once,13,.,TRBJ2-5,TGTGCCAGTGAGAGGGCGAGTGAAGAGACCCAGTACTTC,CASERASEETQYF
TRBV5-1,.,15,TRBD2,TRBJ2-3,TGCGCCAGTCGGACTAGCGGGAGTATGACAGATACGCAGTATTTT,CASRTSGSMTDTQYF
TRBV9,.,15,.,TRBJ1-1,TGTGCCAGCAGCGTACAAGGACGGGCGCACACTGAAGCTTTCTTT,CASSVQGRAHTEAFF
TRBV5-1,.,12,.,TRBJ2-7,TGCGCCAGCAGCTTTTCCCGTTACGAGCAGTACTTC,CASSFSRYEQYF
TRBV28,once,14,.,TRBJ2-7,TGTGCCAGCAGTCTACCCCAGGACAGCTACGAGCAGTACTTC,CASSLPQDSYEQYF
TRBV9,.,14,TRBD1,TRBJ1-1,TGTGCCAGCGCACGGACAGGGCCCAGCACTGAAGCTTTCTTT,CASARTGPSTEAFF
TRBV27,.,14,.,TRBJ1-1,TGTGCCAGCAGTTCCGGACAGCGGGGCACTGAAGCTTTCTTT,CASSSGQRGTEAFF
TRBV28,.,13,.,TRBJ2-7,TGTGCCAGCAGCGAGGGGTCGTTCTACGAGCAGTACTTC,CASSEGSFYEQYF
TRBV19,.,14,.,TRBJ1-1,TGTGCCAGTAGTAAACAGACCCAGAACACTGAAGCTTTCTTT,CASSKQTQNTEAFF